This T cell receptor (beta chain) was sequenced during a study of cytomegalovirus exposure and HLA in healthy donors. Use of 60 Vbeta and 13 Jbeta primers characterized the PCR. Clones were read by immunoSEQ multiplex PCR, and TCRdb kept only the in-frame ones, dropping some. Of about 78,000 clones listed, around 70% are singletons. Trimming shortened V by 4 bases and J by 13 bases, and 20 bases separated the two germline ends. Per the germline V gene, CDR1 is WNHNN and CDR2 is SYGVQD (reference sequence). The CDR3 consists of 14 residues. The chain combines TRBV10-1 with TRBJ2-1; D may be TRBD2 (6 bases). The sequencing sample was made of PBMCs. The clonotype originates from a woman in her thirties or forties in good health and CMV-seropositive. In DNA, the CDR3 is TGCGCCAGCAGTGGTAATCGAATTATCGGGAGTCAGTTCTTC. Its protein is CASSGNRIIGSQFF.